These 20 T cell receptor beta chains originate from one sample sequenced in a study of T cells expressing NK-cell markers. TCRdb re-called the 5' RACE reads; one entry per CDR3 protein, DNA not given. This table holds 200,000 to 300,000 distinct CDR3 sequences. Sequenced sample: blood T cells: a sorted CD56 or NKG2C T cell subset, CD4+ or CD8+ T cells, or bulk PBMC T cells (not recorded which). These receptors came from a woman aged 18 to 69 in good health.

This chain links TRBV6-1 with TRBJ1-4; checking the TCRdb D call of TRBD1 is not possible without DNA. Germline CDR1 is MNHNS and CDR2 is SASEGT. The CDR3 totals 14 residues. The chain's CDR3 is CASRRTGGNEKLFF.

This sequence joins TRBV6-5 and TRBJ1-4. CDR1 is MNHEY and CDR2 is SVGAGI in the germline V gene. This CDR3 is built from 14 residues. Here the CDR3 reads CASTSIRANEKLFF.

The chain links TRBV7-2 to TRBJ1-2; TCRdb proposes TRBD1, but this gene call is untestable without DNA. This CDR3 region has 15 residues. The germline gives CDR1 SGHTA, CDR2 FQGNSA. The CDR3 sequence is CASSLSGQGAVGYTF.

This chain links TRBV4-3 with TRBJ2-3; the D gene TCRdb calls, TRBD2, cannot be checked with no DNA. Per germline, CDR1 LGHNA and CDR2 YSLEER. The CDR3 spans 15 residues. The chain's CDR3 is CASSPRGKASDTQYF.

The J gene is TRBJ2-1, the V gene TRBV5-1. This CDR3 region has 15 residues. Germline V lookup: CDR1 SGHRS, CDR2 YFSETQ. CDR3 sequence: CASSPAMSSYNEQFF.

V gene TRBV7-2 combines with J gene TRBJ1-2; TCRdb's D gene call, TRBD1, goes unchecked for lack of DNA. This CDR3 has 15 amino acids. Germline values: CDR1 SGHTA, CDR2 FQGNSA. The CDR3 is CASSLALVQGYGYTF.

This chain connects TRBV7-2 to TRBJ1-2; TCRdb calls TRBD1, which cannot be checked without DNA. The CDR3 extends over 17 amino acids. The germline CDR1 and CDR2 sequences are SGHTA and FQGNSA. CDR3 amino acids: CASSLGPATASPYGYTF.

The CDR3 sequence: CASSLVIAGAVGQETQYF. This chain joins TRBV12-3 or TRBV12-4 and TRBJ2-5; the D call of TRBD1 rests on TCRdb alone, since no DNA is present to check it. This CDR3 region has 18 residues.

V gene TRBV9 combines with J gene TRBJ2-5; the D call of TRBD1 rests on TCRdb alone, since no DNA is present to check it. The CDR3 is 14 amino acids. Germline CDR1 is SGDLS and CDR2 is YYNGEE. The CDR3 loop is CASSANGRGETQYF.

The chain recombines TRBV9 with TRBJ2-1; there is no DNA to check the TCRdb D call of TRBD2. From germline, CDR1 is SGDLS and CDR2 YYNGEE. The CDR3 covers 16 residues. The CDR3: CASSYRERGAYNEQFF. Variable domain in full (rest from reference TRBV9 and TRBJ2-1): DSGVTQTPKHLITATGQRVTLRCSPRSGDLSVYWYQQSLDQGLQFLIQYYNGEERAKGNILERFSAQQFPDLHSELNLSSLELGDSALYFCASSYRERGAYNEQFFGPGTRLTVL.

The chain is built from TRBV12-3 or TRBV12-4 and TRBJ1-1; as DNA is missing, the TRBD1 call by TCRdb cannot be tested. The CDR3 is 16 amino acids. The CDR3 region is CASSLQQTGFSTEAFF.

The J gene is TRBJ2-1, the V gene TRBV12-3 or TRBV12-4; no DNA is available, so the TRBD1 call from TCRdb remains unchecked. The CDR3 spans 13 residues. The CDR3 loop is CASIPGTGQRQFF.

The V gene is TRBV6-1, the J gene TRBJ1-2; TCRdb lists TRBD1, though no DNA is available to test this call. The CDR3 consists of 13 residues. Germline CDR1 and CDR2: MNHNS and SASEGT. This CDR3 is CASTDRGEYGYTF.

The J gene is TRBJ2-7, the V gene TRBV4-2; TCRdb's D call, TRBD2, is unchecked because there is no DNA. The germline V gene encodes CDR1 LGHNA and CDR2 YNFKEQ. The CDR3 is 16 residues long. The CDR3 loop is CASSLTGTSGSYEQYF.

The rearrangement uses TRBV12-3 or TRBV12-4 and TRBJ1-5. The CDR3 extends over 12 amino acids. The CDR3 is CASTLSNQPQHF.

This sequence joins TRBV2 and TRBJ1-2. Per the germline V gene, CDR1 is SNHLY and CDR2 is FYNNEI. CDR3 length equals 13 residues. The CDR3 sequence: CASSEAGRYGYTF.

CDR3 in amino acids: CSATRRGGGATDTQYF. V and J are TRBV20-1 and TRBJ2-3; the TCRdb D gene call, TRBD1, has no DNA to confirm it. The CDR3 spans 16 residues. Germline V lookup: CDR1 DFQATT, CDR2 SNEGSKA (reference sequence).

V gene TRBV7-2 combines with J gene TRBJ2-7; there is no DNA to check the TCRdb D call of TRBD2. The CDR3 covers 14 residues. Germline CDR1 reads SGHTA; CDR2 reads FQGNSA. The CDR3 sequence: CASSFSGGPREQYF.

The gene calls are TRBV29-1 and TRBJ1-4; TCRdb lists TRBD1, though no DNA is available to test this call. CDR1 is SQVTM, CDR2 ANQGSEA, per germline. This CDR3 contains 13 residues. The CDR3 here is CSVLTGVSEKLFF.

This rearrangement joins TRBV5-1 to TRBJ2-2. Germline CDR1 is SGHRS and CDR2 is YFSETQ. This CDR3 contains 13 residues. The CDR3 loop is CASSLGVTGELFF.